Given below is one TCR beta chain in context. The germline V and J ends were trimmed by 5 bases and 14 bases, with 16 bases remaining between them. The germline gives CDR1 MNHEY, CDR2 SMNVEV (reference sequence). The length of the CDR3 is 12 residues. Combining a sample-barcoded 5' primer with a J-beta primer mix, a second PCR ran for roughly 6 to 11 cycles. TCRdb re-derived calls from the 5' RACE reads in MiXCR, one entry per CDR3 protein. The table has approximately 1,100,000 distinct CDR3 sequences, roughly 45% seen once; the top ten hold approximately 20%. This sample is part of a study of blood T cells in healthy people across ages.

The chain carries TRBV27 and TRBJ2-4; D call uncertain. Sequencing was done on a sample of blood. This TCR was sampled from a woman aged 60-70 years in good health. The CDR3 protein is CASSHHLGIEYF. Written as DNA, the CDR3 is TGTGCCAGCAGTCACCACCTCGGAATTGAGTACTTC.